This TCR beta chain came from a study of cytomegalovirus exposure and HLA in healthy donors. Regarding this clone: Its cognate antigen is unknown.

The V gene's germline CDR1 is LNHDA and CDR2 SQIVND (reference sequence). This CDR3 region has 15 residues. Trimming shortened V by 3 bases and J by 0 bases, and 12 bases separated the two germline ends. General study points: In a later analysis, HLA-associated TCR beta chains were more clonally expanded than equally common others. Among donors in an Asian-associated ancestry cluster, a later analysis reportedly found fewer N-insertions than the approximately 670-donor mean. The productive fraction for most TCR beta V segments was about 87% or about 30% in an earlier analysis.

The PCR made use of 60 Vbeta and 13 Jbeta primers. In the authors' methods: There were about 88 million unique TCR beta chains by a later count, and approximately 12 million of them were shared. Assay: immunoSEQ multiplex PCR; the TCRdb copy retains only in-frame clones and omits some. V, J and clone size were drawn from that table, and D and trimming were deduced from the DNA. The sample consists of about 190,000 clones, 75% to 85% of them appearing once. The rearrangement joins TRBV19 to TRBJ2-7, with a possible D match to TRBD2 (6 bases). The sequencing input was PBMCs. This clonotype originated in a young woman in good health and CMV-seronegative. DNA of the CDR3: TGTGCCAGTAGTATTGGGGCGGGGAACTCCTACGAGCAGTACTTC. As protein: CASSIGAGNSYEQYF.